The text below deals with one T cell receptor beta chain. The assay was immunoSEQ multiplex PCR, and TCRdb's table has in-frame clones only and misses some. The table has around 260,000 clones, under 90% seen once. These data are taken from a study of blood T cell repertoires in COVID-19. As for the study in general: Acute and convalescent COVID-19 samples came from the United States, Italy and Spain. Sources were T cells, B-cell-depleted T cells, or PBMCs; the material itself was cDNA or gDNA.

The receptor comes from a woman between 50 and 59 years old who had recovered from COVID-19. Sequencing input: peripheral blood.

The CDR3 loop reads CASSQRGDTQYF. In nucleotides, the CDR3 is TGTGCCAGCAGCCAAAGGGGAGATACGCAGTATTTT. The rearrangement uses TRBV3-1 (or the pseudogene TRBV3-2) and TRBJ2-3; D possibly corresponds to TRBD1 (5 bases). Germline CDR1 is LGHDT and CDR2 is YNNKEL (reference sequence). Trimming took off 2 bases at V and 5 bases at J, with 5 bases between the two ends. CDR3 length equals 12 residues.